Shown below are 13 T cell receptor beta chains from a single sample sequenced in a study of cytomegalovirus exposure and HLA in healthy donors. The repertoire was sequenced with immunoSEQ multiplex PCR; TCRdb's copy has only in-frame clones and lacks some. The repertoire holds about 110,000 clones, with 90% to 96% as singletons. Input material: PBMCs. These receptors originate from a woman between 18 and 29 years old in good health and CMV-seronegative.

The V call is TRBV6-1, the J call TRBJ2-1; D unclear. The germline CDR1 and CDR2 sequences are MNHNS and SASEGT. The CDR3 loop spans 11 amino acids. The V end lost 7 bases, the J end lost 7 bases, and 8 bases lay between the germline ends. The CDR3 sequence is CASMLVNEQFF. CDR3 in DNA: TGTGCCAGCATGTTAGTGAATGAGCAGTTCTTC.

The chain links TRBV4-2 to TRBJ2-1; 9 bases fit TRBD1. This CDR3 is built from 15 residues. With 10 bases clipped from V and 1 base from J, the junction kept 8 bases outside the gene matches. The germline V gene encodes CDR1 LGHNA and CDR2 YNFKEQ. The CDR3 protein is CATTLGQGSYNEQFF. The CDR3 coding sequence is TGTGCCACTACCCTCGGACAGGGGTCCTACAATGAGCAGTTCTTC.

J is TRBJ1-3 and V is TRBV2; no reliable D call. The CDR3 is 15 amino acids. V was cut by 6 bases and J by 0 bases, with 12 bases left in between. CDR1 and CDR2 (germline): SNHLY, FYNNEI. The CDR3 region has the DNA TGTGCCAGCAGGACTGGGAGTGTCTCTGGAAACACCATATATTTT. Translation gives CASRTGSVSGNTIYF.

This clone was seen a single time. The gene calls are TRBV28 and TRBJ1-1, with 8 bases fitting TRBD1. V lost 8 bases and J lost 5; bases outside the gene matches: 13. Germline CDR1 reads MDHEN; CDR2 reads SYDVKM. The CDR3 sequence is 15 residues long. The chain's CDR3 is CASGFRTGSFTEAFF. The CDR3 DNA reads TGTGCCAGCGGCTTCCGGACAGGGTCCTTTACTGAAGCTTTCTTT.

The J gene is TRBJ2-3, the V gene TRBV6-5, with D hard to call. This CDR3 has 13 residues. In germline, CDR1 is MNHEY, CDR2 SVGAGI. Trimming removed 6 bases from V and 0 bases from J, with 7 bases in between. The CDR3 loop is CASRKTSTDTQYF. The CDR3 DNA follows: TGTGCCAGCAGAAAAACTAGCACAGATACGCAGTATTTT.

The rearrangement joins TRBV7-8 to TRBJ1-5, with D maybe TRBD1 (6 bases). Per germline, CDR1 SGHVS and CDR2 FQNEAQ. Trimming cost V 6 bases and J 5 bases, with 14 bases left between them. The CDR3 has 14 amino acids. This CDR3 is CASSQQGTDQPQHF. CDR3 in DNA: TGTGCCAGCAGTCAACAGGGTACCGATCAGCCCCAGCATTTT.

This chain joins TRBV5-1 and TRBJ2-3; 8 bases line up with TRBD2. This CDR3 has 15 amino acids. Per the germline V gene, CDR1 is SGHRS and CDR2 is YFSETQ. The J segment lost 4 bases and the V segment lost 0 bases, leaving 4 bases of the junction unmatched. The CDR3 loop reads CASSLGGGGPDTQYF. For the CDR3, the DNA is TGCGCCAGCAGCTTGGGTGGCGGGGGGCCAGATACGCAGTATTTT.

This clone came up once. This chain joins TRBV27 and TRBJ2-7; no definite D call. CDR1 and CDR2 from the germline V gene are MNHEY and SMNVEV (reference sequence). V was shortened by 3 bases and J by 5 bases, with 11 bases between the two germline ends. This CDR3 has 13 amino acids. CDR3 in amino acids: CASSFSLRNEQYF. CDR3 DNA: TGTGCCAGCAGTTTCTCCCTGAGGAACGAGCAGTACTTC.

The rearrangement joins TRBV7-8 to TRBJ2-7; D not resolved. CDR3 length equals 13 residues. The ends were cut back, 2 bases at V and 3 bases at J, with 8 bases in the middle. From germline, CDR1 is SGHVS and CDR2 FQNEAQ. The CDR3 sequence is CASSLLSNYEQYF. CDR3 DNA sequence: TGTGCCAGCAGCTTATTGTCTAACTACGAGCAGTACTTC.

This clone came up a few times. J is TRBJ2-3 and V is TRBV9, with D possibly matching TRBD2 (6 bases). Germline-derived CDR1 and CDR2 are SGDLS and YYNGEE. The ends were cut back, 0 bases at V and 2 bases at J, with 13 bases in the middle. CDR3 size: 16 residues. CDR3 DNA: TGTGCCAGCAGCGTAGATGTGGGGGGACCCACAGATACGCAGTATTTT. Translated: CASSVDVGGPTDTQYF.

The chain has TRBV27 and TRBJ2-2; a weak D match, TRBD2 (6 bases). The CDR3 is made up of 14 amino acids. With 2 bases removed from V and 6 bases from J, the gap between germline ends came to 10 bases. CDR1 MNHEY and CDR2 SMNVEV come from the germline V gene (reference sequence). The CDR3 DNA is TGTGCCAGCAGTTTACGGACTATCGCCGGGGAGCTGTTTTTT. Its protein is CASSLRTIAGELFF.

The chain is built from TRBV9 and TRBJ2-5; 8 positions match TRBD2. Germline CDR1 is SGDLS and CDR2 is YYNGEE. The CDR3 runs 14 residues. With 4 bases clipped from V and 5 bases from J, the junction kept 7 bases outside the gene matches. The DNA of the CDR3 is TGTGCCAGCAGCCGACGGGGGGGCCTGGAGACCCAGTACTTC. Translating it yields CASSRRGGLETQYF. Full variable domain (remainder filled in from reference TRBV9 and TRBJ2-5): DSGVTQTPKHLITATGQRVTLRCSPRSGDLSVYWYQQSLDQGLQFLIQYYNGEERAKGNILERFSAQQFPDLHSELNLSSLELGDSALYFCASSRRGGLETQYFGPGTRLLVL.

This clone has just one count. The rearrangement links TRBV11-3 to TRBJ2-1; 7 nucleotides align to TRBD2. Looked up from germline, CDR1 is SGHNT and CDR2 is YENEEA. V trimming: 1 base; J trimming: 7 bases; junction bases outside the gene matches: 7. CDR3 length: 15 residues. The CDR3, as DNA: TGTGCCAGCAGCTTAGGACTAGCTGGTTCTAATGAGCAGTTCTTC. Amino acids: CASSLGLAGSNEQFF.